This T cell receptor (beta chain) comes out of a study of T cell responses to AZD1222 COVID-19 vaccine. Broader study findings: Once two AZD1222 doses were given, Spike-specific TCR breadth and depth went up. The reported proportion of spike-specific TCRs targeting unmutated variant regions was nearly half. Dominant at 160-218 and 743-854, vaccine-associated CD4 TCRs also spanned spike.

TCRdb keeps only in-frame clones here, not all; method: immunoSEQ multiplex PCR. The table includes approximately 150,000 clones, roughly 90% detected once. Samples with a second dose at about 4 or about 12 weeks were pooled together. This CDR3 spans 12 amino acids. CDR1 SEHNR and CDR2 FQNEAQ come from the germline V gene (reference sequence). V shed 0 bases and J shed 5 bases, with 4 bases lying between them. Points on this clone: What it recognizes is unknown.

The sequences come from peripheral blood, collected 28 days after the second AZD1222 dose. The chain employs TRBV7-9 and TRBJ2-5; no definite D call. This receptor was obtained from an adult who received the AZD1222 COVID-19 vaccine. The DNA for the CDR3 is TGTGCCAGCAGCTTAGCTAGCGAGACCCAGTACTTC. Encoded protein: CASSLASETQYF.